There are a few counts of the clone carrying this T cell receptor (beta chain). The antigen is undetermined. The data derive from a study of T-cell memory formation after mild COVID-19. Study details: In these data, TCR clusters were largely donor specific. Study-level results: Of the contracting clones, CD4+ ones lay mainly in CM and EM, and CD8+ ones in EMRA.

Germline lookup yields CDR1 SGHRS and CDR2 YFSETQ. The length of the CDR3 is 14 residues. V lost 8 bases and J lost 5; bases outside the gene matches: 8. After 5'RACE with constant-segment primers, TCR alpha and TCR beta cDNA libraries carrying sample barcodes and UMIs were obtained. A single record per CDR3 protein comes from TCRdb applying MiXCR to the 5' RACE reads. Altogether about 410,000 distinct CDR3 sequences are present, 15% to 20% being singletons, with the ten largest covering around a fifth. Sequenced material: PBMCs or a T cell subset sorted from them (not recorded which). V is TRBV5-1 and J is TRBJ2-2, with 8 nucleotides matching TRBD1. This sequence originates from a man aged 18 to 29 who had mild COVID-19 (a few samples of this study predate the infection). Cell type and time point are not known. The CDR3 DNA reads as TGCGCCAGTACCCAGGGGGCTGTGACCGGGGAGCTGTTTTTT. The encoded protein is CASTQGAVTGELFF.